Following are 3 T cell receptor beta chains from one sample sequenced in a study of beta chain features in type 1 diabetes. Sequencing targeted expressed TCRB transcripts, as all isolated RNA had been reverse transcribed. Repertoires were generated with immunoSEQ multiplex PCR, while TCRdb's copy carries only in-frame clones and drops some. The top ten clones hold 0.05% to 0.065% of a sample with around 430,000 clones, 30% of them seen once. Sequences were obtained from naive CD4+ T cells from blood. These receptors were obtained from a man younger than 35 in good health.

The gene calls are TRBV4-1 and TRBJ2-1; 9 bases are a match to TRBD1. Unmatched junction bases numbered 12, after V lost 4 bases and J lost 8 bases. Germline V lookup: CDR1 MGHRA, CDR2 YSYEKL. The CDR3 loop spans 16 amino acids. The CDR3 DNA reads TGCGCCAGCAGCCGTACCCGGGACAGGGTTGCTTATGAGCAGTTCTTC. Its translation: CASSRTRDRVAYEQFF.

This clone came up a few times. J is TRBJ2-3 and V is TRBV30; TRBD2 aligns across 15 bases. The ends lost 6 bases at V and 6 bases at J; junction bases unmatched: 1. The CDR3 contains 13 residues. Germline CDR1 reads GTSNPN; CDR2 reads SVGIG (reference sequence). CDR3 protein: CACGLAGGDTQYF. In nucleotides, the CDR3 is TGTGCCTGCGGACTAGCGGGAGGGGATACGCAGTATTTT.

The chain uses TRBV2 and TRBJ2-1, with 9 bases lining up with TRBD2. CDR3 length: 14 amino acids. Losses at the gene ends were 5 bases for V and 5 bases for J; bases not matched to a gene: 4. Germline V gene sequence: CDR1 SNHLY, CDR2 FYNNEI. The CDR3 DNA follows: TGTGCCAGCAGTTTCGGGACTAGCAACAATGAGCAGTTCTTC. This sequence encodes CASSFGTSNNEQFF. The full variable domain, with the rest looked up from reference TRBV2 and TRBJ2-1, is EPEVTQTPSHQVTQMGQEVILRCVPISNHLYFYWYRQILGQKVEFLVSFYNNEISEKSEIFDDQFSVERPDGSNFTLKIRSTKLEDSAMYFCASSFGTSNNEQFFGPGTRLTVL.